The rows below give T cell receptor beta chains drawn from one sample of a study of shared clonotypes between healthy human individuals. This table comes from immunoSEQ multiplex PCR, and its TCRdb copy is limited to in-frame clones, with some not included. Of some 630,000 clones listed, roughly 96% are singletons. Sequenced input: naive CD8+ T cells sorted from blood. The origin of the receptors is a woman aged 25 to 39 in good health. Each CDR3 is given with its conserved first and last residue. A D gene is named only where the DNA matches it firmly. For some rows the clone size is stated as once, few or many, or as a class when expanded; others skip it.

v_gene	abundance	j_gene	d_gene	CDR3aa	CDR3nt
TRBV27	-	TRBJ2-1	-	CASSLSGGYYNEQFF	TGTGCCAGCAGTTTATCGGGAGGTTACTACAATGAGCAGTTCTTC
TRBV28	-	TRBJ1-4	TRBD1	CASRETGGAREKLFF	TGTGCCAGCAGGGAAACAGGGGGCGCACGGGAAAAACTGTTTTTT
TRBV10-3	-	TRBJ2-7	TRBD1	CAISESGQGTYEQYF	TGTGCCATCAGTGAGTCGGGACAGGGTACCTACGAGCAGTACTTC
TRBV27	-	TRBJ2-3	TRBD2	CASSLLLAGGSDTQYF	TGTGCCAGCAGTTTACTGCTAGCGGGAGGGTCAGATACGCAGTATTTT
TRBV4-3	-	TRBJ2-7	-	CASSRDPEQYF	TGCGCCAGCAGCCGGGACCCTGAGCAGTACTTC
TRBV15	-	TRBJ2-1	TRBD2	CATSRVLAGDNEQFF	TGTGCCACCAGCAGAGTACTAGCGGGAGACAATGAGCAGTTCTTC
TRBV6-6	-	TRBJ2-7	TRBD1	CASSNLDRSREQYF	TGTGCCAGCAGTAACCTGGACAGGTCACGGGAGCAGTACTTC
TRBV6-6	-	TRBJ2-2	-	CASRSGTGELFF	TGTGCCAGCAGATCAGGGACCGGGGAGCTGTTTTTT
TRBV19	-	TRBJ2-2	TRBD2	CASSLLAGGYTGELFF	TGTGCCAGTAGTTTACTAGCGGGAGGTTACACCGGGGAGCTGTTTTTT
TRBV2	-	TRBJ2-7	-	CAGGFDEQYF	TGTGCCGGAGGGTTCGACGAGCAGTACTTC
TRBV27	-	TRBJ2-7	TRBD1	CASTTRTGSHEQYF	TGTGCCAGCACCACCCGGACAGGGTCACACGAGCAGTACTTC
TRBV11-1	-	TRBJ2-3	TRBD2	CASSFSGSREVGTQYF	TGTGCCAGCAGCTTTAGCGGGAGTCGGGAGGTCGGTACGCAGTATTTT
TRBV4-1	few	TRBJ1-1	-	CASSQDPGGRNTEAFF	TGCGCCAGCAGCCAAGACCCGGGGGGAAGGAACACTGAAGCTTTCTTT
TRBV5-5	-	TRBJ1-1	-	CASSHPGVTEAFF	TGTGCCAGCAGCCACCCCGGGGTCACTGAAGCTTTCTTT
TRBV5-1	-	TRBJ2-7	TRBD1	CASSLGRTGEISEQYF	TGCGCCAGCAGCTTGGGACGGACAGGGGAGATCTCCGAGCAGTACTTC
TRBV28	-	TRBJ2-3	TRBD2	CASSPNAGGATDTQYF	TGTGCCAGCAGCCCAAACGCGGGGGGCGCGACAGATACGCAGTATTTT
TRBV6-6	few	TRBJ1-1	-	CASTLPGNTEAFF	TGTGCCAGCACCCTCCCAGGAAACACTGAAGCTTTCTTT
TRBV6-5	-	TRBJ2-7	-	CASSYGSFEQYF	TGTGCCAGCAGTTACGGTTCGTTCGAGCAGTACTTC
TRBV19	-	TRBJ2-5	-	CASSIRDVGETQYF	TGTGCCAGTAGTATAAGGGACGTCGGGGAGACCCAGTACTTC
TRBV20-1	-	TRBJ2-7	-	CSAITRGVQYF	TGCAGTGCCATAACCAGGGGCGTGCAGTACTTC
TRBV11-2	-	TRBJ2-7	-	CASSLIRLSYEQYF	TGTGCCAGCAGCTTAATCCGACTCTCCTACGAGCAGTACTTC
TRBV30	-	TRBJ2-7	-	CAWSPVSYEQYF	TGTGCCTGGAGTCCTGTGAGCTACGAGCAGTACTTC
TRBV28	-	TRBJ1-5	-	CASRNSYSNQPQHF	TGTGCCAGCAGAAACTCCTATAGCAATCAGCCCCAGCATTTT
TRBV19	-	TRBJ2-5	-	CASSIVPKWGDEETQYF	TGTGCCAGTAGTATAGTCCCCAAGTGGGGTGACGAAGAGACCCAGTACTTC
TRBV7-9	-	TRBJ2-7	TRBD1	CASSFRDSYEQYF	TGTGCCAGCAGCTTCCGGGACAGCTACGAGCAGTACTTC
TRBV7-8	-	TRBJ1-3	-	CASSLELILSGNTIYF	TGTGCCAGCAGCTTAGAATTGATACTTTCTGGAAACACCATATATTTT
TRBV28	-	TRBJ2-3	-	CASSYGITYTDTQYF	TGTGCCAGCAGCTACGGGATCACTTACACAGATACGCAGTATTTT
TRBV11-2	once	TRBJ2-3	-	CASSIQAGRTDTQYF	TGTGCCAGCAGCATCCAGGCGGGCCGCACAGATACGCAGTATTTT
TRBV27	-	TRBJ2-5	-	CASSQDSFQETQYF	TGTGCCAGCAGTCAGGACAGTTTTCAAGAGACCCAGTACTTC
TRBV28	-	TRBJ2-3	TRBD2	CASRPLAGFREYF	TGTGCCAGCAGACCCCTAGCGGGGTTCCGCGAGTATTTT
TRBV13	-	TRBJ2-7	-	CASSLTPDDEQYF	TGTGCCAGCAGCTTAACCCCTGACGACGAGCAGTACTTC
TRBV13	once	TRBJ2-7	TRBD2	CASSLGLAVYEQYF	TGTGCCAGCAGCTTAGGGCTAGCGGTTTACGAGCAGTACTTC
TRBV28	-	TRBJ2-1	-	CASEVRGYNEQFF	TGTGCCAGCGAAGTTCGAGGGTACAATGAGCAGTTCTTC
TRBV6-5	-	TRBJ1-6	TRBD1	CASSYTYRGSDSPLHF	TGTGCCAGCAGTTACACCTACAGGGGTTCGGATTCACCCCTCCACTTT
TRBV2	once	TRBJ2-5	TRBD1	CASSMYRGLGETQYF	TGTGCCAGCAGCATGTACAGGGGGCTTGGAGAGACCCAGTACTTC
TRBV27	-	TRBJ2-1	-	CASSHSLYNEQFF	TGTGCCAGCAGTCATAGTCTGTACAATGAGCAGTTCTTC
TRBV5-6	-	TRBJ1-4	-	CASSLNPWEKLFF	TGTGCCAGCAGCTTGAACCCGTGGGAAAAACTGTTTTTT
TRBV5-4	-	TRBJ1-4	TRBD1	CASSFQGANEKLFF	TGTGCCAGCAGCTTCCAGGGGGCTAATGAAAAACTGTTTTTT
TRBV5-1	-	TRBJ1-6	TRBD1	CASSPGGSSYNSPLHF	TGCGCCAGCAGCCCAGGGGGCAGCTCCTATAATTCACCCCTCCACTTT
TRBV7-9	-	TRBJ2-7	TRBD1	CASSHSDRQPYEQYF	TGTGCCAGCAGCCACTCGGACAGGCAGCCTTACGAGCAGTACTTC
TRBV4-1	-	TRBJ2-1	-	CASSQDPRGEGVSNEQFF	TGCGCCAGCAGCCAAGACCCAAGAGGGGAGGGGGTCTCCAATGAGCAGTTCTTC
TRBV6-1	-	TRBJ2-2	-	CASSDRRGTVSYTGELFF	TGTGCCAGCAGTGACCGGCGCGGGACAGTAAGCTACACCGGGGAGCTGTTTTTT
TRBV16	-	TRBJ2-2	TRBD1	CASSQPDRDNTGELFF	TGTGCCAGCAGCCAACCGGACAGGGATAACACCGGGGAGCTGTTTTTT
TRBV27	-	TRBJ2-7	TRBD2	CASSFTGGTYEQYF	TGTGCCAGCAGTTTCACGGGAGGGACCTACGAGCAGTACTTC
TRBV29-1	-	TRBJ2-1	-	CSVDGGRTYNEQFF	TGCAGCGTTGACGGCGGAAGGACCTACAATGAGCAGTTCTTC